The 22 T cell receptor beta chains below all came from one sample that was sequenced in a study of T cell changes during pregnancy in multiple sclerosis. Sequencing was performed with immunoSEQ multiplex PCR; in TCRdb, only in-frame clones are kept and a portion is missing. The sample consists of approximately 33,000 clones, around 90% of them appearing once. Sequenced here: CD4+ T cells from peripheral blood mononuclear cells, sampled in the first trimester of pregnancy. The receptors shown here come from a female donor in good health, enrolled as a control in a pregnancy study.

This rearrangement joins TRBV11-3 to TRBJ2-7, with D possibly being TRBD2 (6 bases). Germline V CDR1 and CDR2: SGHNT, YENEEA. CDR3 length equals 14 residues. V gave up 0 bases and J gave up 0 bases, with 6 bases separating them. As DNA, the CDR3 is TGTGCCAGCAGCTTAGAGGAGGGCTCCTACGAGCAGTACTTC. Its protein product is CASSLEEGSYEQYF.

The chain recombines TRBV7-6 with TRBJ2-3; TRBD2 aligns across 12 bases. Per the germline V gene, CDR1 is SGHVS and CDR2 is FNYEAQ. J gave up 4 bases and V 4 bases, and 6 bases lay outside the gene matches. The CDR3 sequence is 16 residues long. In nucleotides, the CDR3 is TGTGCCAGCAGCTCCTCTAGCGGGGGGGTTTCAGATACGCAGTATTTT. Amino acid sequence: CASSSSSGGVSDTQYF.

V and J are TRBV5-1 and TRBJ2-6, with D maybe TRBD1 (5 bases). V lost 3 bases and J 0 bases, leaving 7 bases between the germline ends. The CDR3 contains 15 residues. From germline, CDR1 is SGHRS and CDR2 YFSETQ. CDR3 coding DNA: TGCGCCAGCAGCTCCAGGGACTCTGGGGCCAACGTCCTGACTTTC. Protein: CASSSRDSGANVLTF.

This chain joins TRBV5-6 and TRBJ2-1; TRBD2 agrees at 11 bases. CDR1 and CDR2 from the germline V gene are SGHDT and YYEEEE. Trimming took 2 bases from V and 9 from J; bases not matched to a gene: 7. The CDR3 covers 15 residues. The CDR3 DNA reads TGTGCCAGCAGCTTTAGCGGGGGGGCCAGAGGTGAGCAGTTCTTC. Residues: CASSFSGGARGEQFF.

V gene TRBV5-5 combines with J gene TRBJ1-1; 7 nucleotides align to TRBD1. The J segment lost 0 bases and the V segment lost 4 bases, leaving 21 bases of the junction unmatched. Germline values: CDR1 SGHKS, CDR2 YYEKEE (reference sequence). This CDR3 region has 20 residues. This CDR3 reads CASSGTPGQVATSLNTEAFF. The CDR3 DNA follows: TGTGCCAGCAGCGGGACCCCCGGACAGGTGGCCACCTCCTTGAACACTGAAGCTTTCTTT.

The genes are TRBV7-2 and TRBJ2-7; the match to TRBD2 covers 7 bases. The CDR3 is 16 residues long. Germline V lookup: CDR1 SGHTA, CDR2 FQGNSA. The junction had 11 bases not matched to a gene; V was cut back by 2 bases and J by 4 bases. CDR3 bases: TGTGCCAGCAGCTTATTAAATGCAGGGAGGGGATACGAGCAGTACTTC. Translated, it gives CASSLLNAGRGYEQYF.

This clone was seen once. The rearrangement links TRBV10-2 to TRBJ1-1; 9 bases are a match to TRBD1. The CDR3 is made up of 16 amino acids. From germline, CDR1 is WSHSY and CDR2 SAAADI. V shed 10 bases and J 4 bases; nucleotides not matched to a gene: 16. CDR3 protein: CATKVPGQGRSTEAFF. DNA of the CDR3: TGCGCCACCAAAGTCCCGGGACAGGGCCGGAGCACTGAAGCTTTCTTT.

The CDR3: CASNTGTGRNEQFF. The CDR3 nucleotides read TGTGCCAGCAACACCGGGACAGGGCGGAATGAGCAGTTCTTC. The chain joins TRBV5-6 to TRBJ2-1; 9 bases map to TRBD1. This CDR3 has 14 residues. Germline V gene data show CDR1 as SGHDT and CDR2 as YYEEEE. V lost 6 bases, J lost 7 bases, and 8 bases stayed unmatched.

This clone was found once. V usage is TRBV6-5 and J usage is TRBJ2-3; 7 positions match TRBD1. V lost 7 bases to trimming and J lost 4 bases; unmatched junction nucleotides: 8. Germline V CDR1 and CDR2: MNHEY, SVGAGI. This CDR3 spans 14 amino acids. The CDR3 region is CASIPATGSDTQYF. The CDR3 coding sequence is TGTGCCAGCATTCCCGCGACAGGGTCAGATACGCAGTATTTT.

The gene calls are TRBV4-1 and TRBJ1-3; a possible D gene is TRBD1 (6 bases). Looked up from germline, CDR1 is MGHRA and CDR2 is YSYEKL. V gave up 3 bases and J gave up 4 bases, with 22 bases separating them. The CDR3 covers 18 residues. The CDR3 DNA follows: TGCGCCAGCAGCCAGATGGGCTACAGGGAAGCTTCGGGAAACACCATATATTTT. Protein: CASSQMGYREASGNTIYF.

The rearrangement uses TRBV11-1 and TRBJ1-1; D call uncertain. Trimming cost V 2 bases and J 4 bases, with 11 bases left between them. Germline V gene data show CDR1 as SGHAT and CDR2 as FQDESV (reference sequence). CDR3 length: 14 residues. The CDR3 reads CASSLWTEGTEAFF. The CDR3, as DNA: TGTGCCAGCAGCTTATGGACGGAGGGCACTGAAGCTTTCTTT.

This rearrangement joins TRBV11-2 to TRBJ2-3; TRBD1 aligns across 7 bases. J lost 6 bases, V lost 3 bases, and 0 bases had no gene match. From germline, CDR1 is SGHAT and CDR2 FQNNGV. CDR3 length: 12 amino acids. The CDR3 spells CASSLTGDTQYF. The CDR3 DNA sequence: TGTGCCAGCAGCTTGACAGGGGATACGCAGTATTTT.

The chain recombines TRBV30 with TRBJ2-7; TRBD1 might be the D (7 bases). The CDR3 has 13 residues. V was shortened by 2 bases and J by 3 bases, with 11 bases between the two germline ends. Germline CDR1 and CDR2: GTSNPN and SVGIG (reference sequence). The CDR3 loop is CAWSRQGLYEQYF. DNA of the CDR3: TGTGCCTGGAGTAGACAGGGACTCTACGAGCAGTACTTC.

The chain employs TRBV9 and TRBJ2-7; D is unclear. V was pared by 2 bases and J by 2 bases, with 11 bases between. Germline V lookup: CDR1 SGDLS, CDR2 YYNGEE. The CDR3 sequence is 14 residues long. The CDR3 sequence: CASSVSGLPYEQYF. The CDR3 DNA sequence: TGTGCCAGCAGCGTCTCAGGTTTACCCTACGAGCAGTACTTC.

About this clone: The identical CDR3 is also encoded by other nucleotide sequences in the sample. The rearrangement links TRBV5-1 to TRBJ1-1, with D maybe TRBD1 (5 bases). V dropped 4 bases and J dropped 7 bases, with 8 bases sitting between them. Per the germline V gene, CDR1 is SGHRS and CDR2 is YFSETQ. CDR3 length: 11 residues. The CDR3 nucleotides read TGCGCCAGCAGCCTCGACAGTGAAGCTTTCTTT. This codes for CASSLDSEAFF.

This clone has only a few counts. The chain employs TRBV5-1 and TRBJ1-1; TRBD1 aligns across 7 bases. Germline V gene lookup returns CDR1 SGHRS and CDR2 YFSETQ. The length of the CDR3 is 13 residues. Trimming cost V 0 bases and J 7 bases; bases outside gene matches: 3. The CDR3 sequence: CASSLAGGREAFF. The CDR3 DNA reads as TGCGCCAGCAGCTTGGCAGGGGGACGTGAAGCTTTCTTT.

This chain uses TRBV4-3 with TRBJ2-5; 10 bases line up with TRBD2. The germline CDR1 and CDR2 sequences are LGHNA and YSLEER. The junction had 5 bases not matched to a gene; V was cut back by 4 bases and J by 3 bases. The CDR3 is 15 amino acids. CDR3 in DNA: TGCGCCAGCAGCCGAGGACTAGCGGTAGAAGAGACCCAGTACTTC. It encodes CASSRGLAVEETQYF.

The rearrangement joins TRBV19 to TRBJ1-5; D is perhaps TRBD1 (6 bases). Trimming removed 1 base from V and 0 bases from J, with 10 bases in between. Germline V gene data show CDR1 as LNHDA and CDR2 as SQIVND (reference sequence). This CDR3 spans 16 amino acids. For the CDR3, the DNA is TGTGCCAGTAGTATAGGCCGACAGGTTAGCAATCAGCCCCAGCATTTT. It translates to CASSIGRQVSNQPQHF. The full variable domain, completed using reference TRBV19 and TRBJ1-5, is DGGITQSPKYLFRKEGQNVTLSCEQNLNHDAMYWYRQDPGQGLRLIYYSQIVNDFQKGDIAEGYSVSREKKESFPLTVTSAQKNPTAFYLCASSIGRQVSNQPQHFGDGTRLSIL.

The chain employs TRBV5-6 and TRBJ2-7; the D gene is possibly TRBD1 (6 bases). Looked up from germline, CDR1 is SGHDT and CDR2 is YYEEEE. Trimming pared 5 bases from V and 6 bases from J, leaving 30 bases between. The CDR3 extends over 18 amino acids. This CDR3 reads CASRERGGALSGESEQYF. CDR3 nucleotide sequence: TGTGCCAGCAGGGAAAGAGGGGGTGCCCTTTCAGGGGAAAGCGAGCAGTACTTC.

V usage is TRBV5-1 and J usage is TRBJ1-2, with D perhaps TRBD1 (5 bases). The CDR3 has 16 residues. The V and J ends lost 0 bases and 0 bases respectively, with 12 bases between them. CDR1 and CDR2 (germline): SGHRS, YFSETQ. The CDR3 coding sequence is TGCGCCAGCAGCTTGGTAGGCCCAGGGACTAACTATGGCTACACCTTC. Its translation is CASSLVGPGTNYGYTF.

The V gene is TRBV7-6, the J gene TRBJ2-3, with D perhaps matching TRBD2 (7 bases). CDR1 is SGHVS, CDR2 FNYEAQ, per germline. This CDR3 spans 16 amino acids. The V end lost 1 base, the J end lost 4 bases, and 15 bases lay between the germline ends. The CDR3 reads CASSLVTGGRSDTQYF. The CDR3 DNA sequence: TGTGCCAGCAGCTTAGTAACGGGGGGCAGGTCAGATACGCAGTATTTT.

The gene calls are TRBV5-3 and TRBJ2-3, with a weak D call TRBD2 (6 bases). TRBV5-3 is an ORF, with its function uncertain. Between the trimmed V and J ends, which lost 4 bases and 3 bases, there was a span of 21 bases. The CDR3 is 17 residues long. CDR3 residues: CARSPIRATRGTDTQYF. The CDR3 bases are TGTGCCAGAAGCCCAATCAGGGCCACGCGGGGTACAGATACGCAGTATTTT.